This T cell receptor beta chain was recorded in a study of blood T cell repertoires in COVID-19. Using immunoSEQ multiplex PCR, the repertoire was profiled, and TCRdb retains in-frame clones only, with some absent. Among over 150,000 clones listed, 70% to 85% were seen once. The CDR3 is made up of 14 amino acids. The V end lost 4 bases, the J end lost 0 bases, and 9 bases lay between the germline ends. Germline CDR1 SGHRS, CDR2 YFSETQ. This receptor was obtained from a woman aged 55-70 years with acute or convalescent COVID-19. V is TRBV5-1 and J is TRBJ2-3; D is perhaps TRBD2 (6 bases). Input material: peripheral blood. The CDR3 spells CASSRGTSTDTQYF. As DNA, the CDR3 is TGCGCCAGCAGCCGCGGGACTAGCACAGATACGCAGTATTTT.